The following is a T cell receptor beta chain sequence with its context. These data originate in a study of blood T cell repertoires in COVID-19. Overall study: Donors in the United States, Italy and Spain gave samples during acute or convalescent COVID-19. Sample material is recorded as cDNA or gDNA derived from T cells, B-cell-depleted T cells, or PBMCs.

Under the authors' procedure: Quantification of nucleated cells was approximated via reference gene primer amplification. Sequencing used immunoSEQ multiplex PCR; TCRdb keeps in-frame clones, though not all of them. V, J and clone size reflect that table, while D and trimming were determined from the DNA. Altogether 200,000 to 300,000 clones are present, approximately 86% being singletons, with the ten largest covering just under 2%. The germline CDR1 and CDR2 sequences are SGHVS and FQNEAQ. CDR3 size: 15 residues. Losses at the gene ends were 1 base for V and 0 bases for J; bases not matched to a gene: 2.

The chain has TRBV7-8 and TRBJ1-2; TRBD1 matches at 7 bases. The sequence was obtained from a man aged 30 to 39 with active or convalescent COVID-19. The sample was peripheral blood. The CDR3 DNA sequence: TGTGCCAGCAGCTTAGGCGGGACAGCTAACTATGGCTACACCTTC. It codes for CASSLGGTANYGYTF.